Shown below are 21 T cell receptor beta chains from a single sample sequenced in a study of T cell responses to AZD1222 COVID-19 vaccine. Repertoires were generated with immunoSEQ multiplex PCR, while TCRdb's copy carries only in-frame clones and drops some. Among some 97,000 clones, around nine tenths were seen once, and the ten largest hold approximately 3%. The sample consisted of peripheral blood, taken on day 0 of AZD1222 vaccination. These receptors originate from an adult in good health.

The CDR3 sequence is CASRDLGNTIYF. The CDR3 coding sequence is TGTGCCAGCAGGGACCTTGGAAACACCATATATTTT. The genes are TRBV28 and TRBJ1-3; D unresolved. Trimming cost V 6 bases and J 3 bases, with 6 bases left between them. Germline-derived CDR1 and CDR2 are MDHEN and SYDVKM. This CDR3 is built from 12 residues.

This clone was picked up one time. The chain has TRBV5-4 and TRBJ2-1; D is undetermined. V was clipped by 0 bases and J by 9 bases, with 10 bases between them. CDR3 length: 13 amino acids. Germline values: CDR1 SGHNT, CDR2 YYREEE (reference sequence). The CDR3 here is CASSLAHTSEQFF. DNA for the CDR3: TGTGCCAGCAGCTTGGCCCACACAAGTGAGCAGTTCTTC.

The CDR3 DNA sequence: TGTGCCAGCAGCGTAGTCGAAGCGGGGGGGCTTACCGGGGAGCTGTTTTTT. Protein: CASSVVEAGGLTGELFF. The gene calls are TRBV9 and TRBJ2-2; TRBD2 matches 10 bases. After removal of 0 bases from V and 5 bases from J, the junction contained 7 bases not matched to a gene. Germline V gene sequence: CDR1 SGDLS, CDR2 YYNGEE. CDR3 length equals 17 residues. The full variable domain, in which reference TRBV9 and TRBJ2-2 provide the parts outside the CDR3, is DSGVTQTPKHLITATGQRVTLRCSPRSGDLSVYWYQQSLDQGLQFLIQYYNGEERAKGNILERFSAQQFPDLHSELNLSSLELGDSALYFCASSVVEAGGLTGELFFGEGSRLTVL.

V and J are TRBV7-9 and TRBJ1-5, with 9 bases lining up with TRBD1. The CDR3 is 14 amino acids. CDR1 and CDR2 from the germline V gene are SEHNR and FQNEAQ (reference sequence). V shed 6 bases, J shed 6 bases, and the junction held 6 bases outside the gene matches. The CDR3 protein is CASSRQGDSQPQHF. As DNA, the CDR3 is TGTGCCAGCAGTCGACAGGGGGATAGTCAGCCCCAGCATTTT.

The rearrangement joins TRBV7-9 to TRBJ2-7, with D uncertain. The CDR3 spans 14 residues. Germline V gene sequence: CDR1 SEHNR, CDR2 FQNEAQ (reference sequence). V lost 4 bases and J 2 bases, leaving 12 bases between the germline ends. The CDR3 nucleotides read TGTGCCAGCAGCTCCACCCTCGGACCCTACGAGCAGTACTTC. Its translation is CASSSTLGPYEQYF.

V is TRBV2 and J is TRBJ1-2, with 8 positions matching TRBD1. The CDR3 sequence is 15 residues long. After removal of 6 bases from V and 3 bases from J, the junction contained 9 bases not matched to a gene. Germline V gene data show CDR1 as SNHLY and CDR2 as FYNNEI. CDR3 amino acids: CASRGQGAVYYGYTF. The DNA for the CDR3 is TGTGCCAGCAGAGGCCAGGGGGCTGTGTACTATGGCTACACCTTC.

This clone was detected a few times. The V call is TRBV14, the J call TRBJ1-2; D remains ambiguous. Germline V CDR1 and CDR2: SGHDN, FVKESK. Trimming shortened V by 0 bases and J by 4 bases, and 9 bases separated the two germline ends. The CDR3 has 14 residues. CDR3 region: CASSQDYQSYGYTF. In DNA form, the CDR3 reads TGTGCCAGCAGCCAAGATTACCAGTCCTATGGCTACACCTTC.

This sequence joins TRBV18 and TRBJ1-2, with D possibly being TRBD1 (6 bases). Between the trimmed V and J ends, which lost 3 bases and 4 bases, there was a span of 9 bases. This CDR3 spans 13 amino acids. Looked up from germline, CDR1 is KGHSH and CDR2 is LQKENI. CDR3 DNA sequence: TGTGCCAGCTCACCGGTACAGGGCTATGGCTACACCTTC. Protein product: CASSPVQGYGYTF. The full variable domain, with the rest looked up from reference TRBV18 and TRBJ1-2, is NAGVMQNPRHLVRRRGQEARLRCSPMKGHSHVYWYRQLPEEGLKFMVYLQKENIIDESGMPKERFSAEFPKEGPSILRIQQVVRGDSAAYFCASSPVQGYGYTFGSGTRLTVV.

This clone was counted a single time. J is TRBJ2-3 and V is TRBV7-3, with 10 bases matching TRBD2. This CDR3 has 14 residues. Germline CDR1 is SGHTA and CDR2 is FQGTGA. V shed 6 bases and J 6 bases; nucleotides not matched to a gene: 6. For the CDR3, the DNA is TGTGCCAGCAGTTCTAGCGGGGGCAGGGATACGCAGTATTTT. Encoded protein: CASSSSGGRDTQYF.

This chain links TRBV2 with TRBJ2-3; the match to TRBD2 covers 11 bases. The germline CDR1 and CDR2 sequences are SNHLY and FYNNEI. CDR3 length equals 17 residues. V trimming: 8 bases; J trimming: 3 bases; junction bases outside the gene matches: 13. The CDR3 DNA sequence: TGTGCCAGCGGGATGTGGGTTACTAGCGGGGGAACAGATACGCAGTATTTT. This gives the protein CASGMWVTSGGTDTQYF.

The V call is TRBV5-5, the J call TRBJ1-2; D remains unclear. CDR1 SGHKS and CDR2 YYEKEE come from the germline V gene (reference sequence). V was clipped by 4 bases and J by 4 bases, with 8 bases between them. The CDR3 is made up of 12 amino acids. CDR3 in amino acids: CASSPDSYGYTF. CDR3 bases: TGTGCCAGCAGCCCGGACTCCTATGGCTACACCTTC.

The gene calls are TRBV4-3 and TRBJ1-2, with TRBD1 as a possible D gene (5 bases). Trimming left V 1 base short and J 0 bases short, with 9 bases between. The CDR3 has 15 residues. Germline values: CDR1 LGHNA, CDR2 YSLEER. CDR3 protein: CASSQATGPNYGYTF. DNA for the CDR3: TGCGCCAGCAGCCAAGCTACAGGACCTAACTATGGCTACACCTTC.

The CDR3 DNA is TGCGCCAGCAGCCTAGCGGCGGGGGGTACGCCAGATACGCAGTATTTT. Protein product: CASSLAAGGTPDTQYF. This rearrangement joins TRBV4-3 to TRBJ2-3; 8 bases align to TRBD2. Germline loops: CDR1 LGHNA, CDR2 YSLEER. This CDR3 comprises 16 residues. Trimming removed 4 bases from V and 4 bases from J; junction bases left unmatched: 10.

This clone was detected once. This chain joins TRBV6-2 or TRBV6-3 and TRBJ2-7, with 8 bases that match TRBD2. The CDR3 has 16 amino acids. Germline CDR1 MNHEY, CDR2 SVGEGT. The junction had 13 bases not matched to a gene; V was cut back by 5 bases and J by 4 bases. The CDR3: CASSMRGDFPPYEQYF. CDR3 bases: TGTGCCAGCAGTATGCGGGGGGACTTCCCTCCATACGAGCAGTACTTC.

The chain carries TRBV5-5 and TRBJ1-2; no definite D call. The germline V and J ends were trimmed by 1 base and 4 bases, with 17 bases remaining between them. CDR1 SGHKS and CDR2 YYEKEE come from the germline V gene (reference sequence). The CDR3 spans 16 residues. CDR3 sequence reads: CASSLTLTALTYGYTF. CDR3 DNA: TGTGCCAGCAGCTTGACGCTGACCGCACTAACCTATGGCTACACCTTC.

A few counts support this clone. This chain joins TRBV28 and TRBJ1-2, with a possible D match to TRBD1 (6 bases). V lost 3 bases and J 3 bases, leaving 8 bases between the germline ends. From germline, CDR1 is MDHEN and CDR2 SYDVKM. The CDR3 is 13 amino acids. The CDR3 nucleotides read TGTGCCAGCAGTTTGAACAGGGACTATGGCTACACCTTC. It translates to CASSLNRDYGYTF.

The rearrangement links TRBV9 to TRBJ2-7, with 10 bases matching TRBD1. Germline assignment: CDR1 SGDLS and CDR2 YYNGEE. After removal of 0 bases from V and 6 bases from J, the junction contained 6 bases not matched to a gene. The CDR3 consists of 15 residues. As DNA, the CDR3 is TGTGCCAGCAGCGTAGTGGGACAGGGGCTCTCCGAGCAGTACTTC. It translates to CASSVVGQGLSEQYF.

This rearrangement joins TRBV7-9 to TRBJ1-4; D gene unclear. CDR3 size: 14 residues. Per the germline V gene, CDR1 is SEHNR and CDR2 is FQNEAQ (reference sequence). V gave up 0 bases and J gave up 2 bases, with 4 bases separating them. This CDR3 is CASSLAATNEKLFF. CDR3 DNA sequence: TGTGCCAGCAGCTTAGCGGCGACTAATGAAAAACTGTTTTTT.

V usage is TRBV4-2 and J usage is TRBJ2-5, with 7 bases matching TRBD2. Looked up from germline, CDR1 is LGHNA and CDR2 is YNFKEQ. The CDR3 loop spans 15 amino acids. Losses at the gene ends were 1 base for V and 3 bases for J; bases not matched to a gene: 5. In nucleotides, the CDR3 is TGTGCCAGCAGCCAAGGAGCGGCGGGGGAAGAGACCCAGTACTTC. Residues: CASSQGAAGEETQYF.

The gene calls are TRBV18 and TRBJ1-5; 7 bases map to TRBD1. Trimming removed 5 bases from V and 5 bases from J; junction bases left unmatched: 6. Germline values: CDR1 KGHSH, CDR2 LQKENI. The CDR3 is 14 amino acids. In DNA form, the CDR3 reads TGTGCCAGCTCAAGTACAGGGGACGATCAGCCCCAGCATTTT. Encoded protein: CASSSTGDDQPQHF.

The V gene is TRBV20-1, the J gene TRBJ1-3; D is undetermined. The V and J ends lost 3 bases and 0 bases respectively, with 9 bases between them. Germline-derived CDR1 and CDR2 are DFQATT and SNEGSKA (reference sequence). CDR3 length: 14 residues. For the CDR3, the DNA is TGCAGTGCTAGTAGGGTTAACTCTGGAAACACCATATATTTT. This sequence encodes CSASRVNSGNTIYF.